This T cell receptor beta chain was found in a study of cytomegalovirus exposure and HLA in healthy donors. The study, taken as a whole, reports: According to an earlier analysis, most TCR beta V segments yielded productive rearrangements about 90% or about 30% of the time.

A note on this clone: Its cognate antigen is unknown.

J gave up 6 bases and V 4 bases, and 6 bases lay outside the gene matches. CDR1 SGHRS and CDR2 YFSETQ come from the germline V gene. CDR3 length: 14 amino acids. With 60 Vbeta and 13 Jbeta primers, the PCR was carried out. Generated by immunoSEQ multiplex PCR, the TCRdb table keeps only in-frame clones and is missing some. The data show around 110,000 clones, 65% to 75% seen once. The chain recombines TRBV5-1 with TRBJ2-4, with 8 bases aligning to TRBD2. The clonotype originates from a man aged 25 to 45 in good health and CMV-seropositive. The sample comprised PBMCs. The DNA of the CDR3 is TGCGCCAGCAGCGCGGGAGGACCTGGAAACATTCAGTACTTC. It encodes CASSAGGPGNIQYF.